Listed below are T cell receptor beta chains from one sample, sequenced in a study of T-cell memory formation after mild COVID-19. TCRdb processed the 5' RACE reads anew with MiXCR; each CDR3 protein has one entry. Here the sample spans about 270,000 distinct CDR3 sequences, 16% being singletons. Sequencing was carried out using PBMCs or a T cell subset sorted from them (not recorded which). These receptors were obtained from a man between 18 and 29 years old who had mild COVID-19 (a few samples of this study predate the infection). Cell type and time point are not known. Both conserved end residues are part of each CDR3. Each record gives: J gene, clone size, V gene, D gene, CDR3 DNA, CDR3 protein. A D gene is named only where the DNA matches it firmly. Clone size is stated in some rows and not others, as once, few, many or a class when expanded.

J: TRBJ2-3
size: few
V: TRBV2
D: TRBD2
DNA: TGTGCCAGCATCTTTTTTTCGGCTAGCGGGGGGTATACGCAGTATTTT
CDR3: CASIFFSASGGYTQYF

J: TRBJ2-1
size: .
V: TRBV12-3/TRBV12-4
D: .
DNA: TGTGCCAGCAGTTCTGAAACCACGGGACAATACAATGAGCAGTTCTTC
CDR3: CASSSETTGQYNEQFF

J: TRBJ2-3
size: .
V: TRBV15
D: TRBD1
DNA: TGTGCCACCAGCAGACGCCTGACAGGGATGGGCACAGATACGCAGTATTTT
CDR3: CATSRRLTGMGTDTQYF

J: TRBJ1-1
size: few
V: TRBV6-5
D: .
DNA: TGTGCCAGCAGTTTCGCGGGGGGAATCACTGAAGCTTTCTTT
CDR3: CASSFAGGITEAFF

J: TRBJ2-6
size: .
V: TRBV19
D: TRBD1
DNA: TGTGCCAGTGGGGGACAGCCGGGTTCTGGGGCCAACGTCCTGACTTTC
CDR3: CASGGQPGSGANVLTF

J: TRBJ2-4
size: few
V: TRBV6-6
D: .
DNA: TGTGCCAGCAACCACGGAGGGGGCCCTCGGGGTCAGTACTTC
CDR3: CASNHGGGPRGQYF

J: TRBJ2-5
size: few
V: TRBV7-2
D: .
DNA: TGTGCCAGCAGCTTATTTCGGGAGCAAGAGACCCAGTACTTC
CDR3: CASSLFREQETQYF

J: TRBJ1-5
size: .
V: TRBV7-9
D: .
DNA: TGTGCCAGCAGCTCGGCAACGGGTAGCAATCAGCCCCAGCATTTT
CDR3: CASSSATGSNQPQHF

J: TRBJ2-7
size: few
V: TRBV5-1
D: TRBD2
DNA: TGCGCCAGCAGTTTCGGGTTGGGACTAGCGGCCTACGAGCAGTACTTC
CDR3: CASSFGLGLAAYEQYF

J: TRBJ2-3
size: few
V: TRBV10-2
D: TRBD1
DNA: TGCGCCAGCAGGAAGGACAGGGTAGACACAGATACGCAGTATTTT
CDR3: CASRKDRVDTDTQYF

J: TRBJ1-1
size: few
V: TRBV10-3
D: TRBD1
DNA: TGTGCCATCAGTGGGGCTTCCGGGACAGGAAACACTGAAGCTTTCTTT
CDR3: CAISGASGTGNTEAFF

J: TRBJ1-1
size: few
V: TRBV6-2/TRBV6-3
D: TRBD1
DNA: TGTGCCAGCAGTTACTCCGGGACAGGGTCGGCTGAAGCTTTCTTT
CDR3: CASSYSGTGSAEAFF

J: TRBJ2-1
size: many
V: TRBV6-5
D: TRBD2
DNA: TGTGCCAGCACTCTAGCGGGGGGAAGTGAGCAGTTCTTC
CDR3: CASTLAGGSEQFF

J: TRBJ2-1
size: .
V: TRBV7-9
D: .
DNA: TGTGCCAGCAGCCCCCGGGGTCTAGCTGGGGGTGACAATGAGCAGTTCTTC
CDR3: CASSPRGLAGGDNEQFF

J: TRBJ1-2
size: few
V: TRBV6-6
D: .
DNA: TGTGCCAGCAGTTACTCGACCAGCCACGGGGGCTACACCTTC
CDR3: CASSYSTSHGGYTF

J: TRBJ1-1
size: .
V: TRBV7-2
D: .
DNA: TGTGCCAGCAGCTTGTATGCGTACAGGGTGAACACTGAAGCTTTCTTT
CDR3: CASSLYAYRVNTEAFF

J: TRBJ2-5
size: .
V: TRBV12-3/TRBV12-4
D: TRBD1
DNA: TGTGCCAGCAGTTCCCCGGGACAGGGTAGTGGTCAAGAGACCCAGTACTTC
CDR3: CASSSPGQGSGQETQYF

J: TRBJ2-7
size: .
V: TRBV12-3/TRBV12-4
D: TRBD1
DNA: TGTGCCAGCAGTTCCGACAGGGGGCGCTACGAGCAGTACTTC
CDR3: CASSSDRGRYEQYF

J: TRBJ2-3
size: few
V: TRBV4-3
D: TRBD1
DNA: TGCGCCAGCAGCCAAGATGGGCAGGGGGCGAGGGCAGATACGCAGTATTTT
CDR3: CASSQDGQGARADTQYF

J: TRBJ1-2
size: few
V: TRBV5-5
D: .
DNA: TGTGCCAGCAGCTCGGAGGAGATTGTATATGGCTACACCTTC
CDR3: CASSSEEIVYGYTF

J: TRBJ2-7
size: .
V: TRBV4-2
D: TRBD1
DNA: TGTGCCAGCAGCCCACTGGACAGGGGATACGAGCAGTACTTC
CDR3: CASSPLDRGYEQYF

J: TRBJ2-4
size: .
V: TRBV4-1
D: .
DNA: TGCGCCAGCAGCCAAGATGTCGCCAAAAACATTCAGTACTTC
CDR3: CASSQDVAKNIQYF

J: TRBJ1-1
size: .
V: TRBV10-3
D: .
DNA: TGTGCCATCAGTCCGGAGGGCCCAAGGGCTTTCTTT
CDR3: CAISPEGPRAFF

J: TRBJ2-2
size: .
V: TRBV5-1
D: .
DNA: TGCGCCAGCAGCTCCGCCGGGGAGCTGTTTTTT
CDR3: CASSSAGELFF

J: TRBJ2-3
size: many
V: TRBV5-1
D: TRBD2
DNA: TGCGCCAGCACCAGGACTAGCGGCGCAGATACGCAGTATTTT
CDR3: CASTRTSGADTQYF

J: TRBJ2-5
size: few
V: TRBV5-1
D: .
DNA: TGCGCCAGCAGCAACATCCGGGGAAGCGAGACCCAGTACTTC
CDR3: CASSNIRGSETQYF

J: TRBJ1-5
size: few
V: TRBV4-1
D: .
DNA: TGCGCCAGCAGCCAAGGGCTTCGACAGAGCAATCAGCCCCAGCATTTT
CDR3: CASSQGLRQSNQPQHF

J: TRBJ2-7
size: .
V: TRBV12-3/TRBV12-4
D: .
DNA: TGTGCCAGCAGCCCAGGAACTGGCTGGCAGTACTTC
CDR3: CASSPGTGWQYF

J: TRBJ1-2
size: few
V: TRBV28
D: .
DNA: TGTGCCAGCCGCCAACGGGGGGGAAAAGTTGGAGGCTACACCTTC
CDR3: CASRQRGGKVGGYTF

J: TRBJ2-5
size: .
V: TRBV18
D: .
DNA: TGTGCCAGCTCACCGCGGCAGGAGGAAGAGACCCAGTACTTC
CDR3: CASSPRQEEETQYF

J: TRBJ2-7
size: few
V: TRBV27
D: .
DNA: TGTGCCAGCAGTCCCTACCCGGGAGTTCAGTACTTC
CDR3: CASSPYPGVQYF

J: TRBJ1-2
size: .
V: TRBV12-3/TRBV12-4
D: .
DNA: TGTGCCAGCAGGGCGATGTTGGGAAGTTATGGCTACACCTTC
CDR3: CASRAMLGSYGYTF

J: TRBJ2-7
size: few
V: TRBV18
D: TRBD1
DNA: TGTGCCAGCTCTAGGGACAGACAACACTACGAGCAGTACTTC
CDR3: CASSRDRQHYEQYF

J: TRBJ1-4
size: few
V: TRBV5-1
D: .
DNA: TGCGCCAGCAGCTACGGGACGGCTAATAATGAAAAACTGTTTTTT
CDR3: CASSYGTANNEKLFF

J: TRBJ2-5
size: few
V: TRBV7-2
D: .
DNA: TGTGCCAGCAGCTTAGGAGTAGGGGGAGCCGGAGAGACCCAGTACTTC
CDR3: CASSLGVGGAGETQYF

J: TRBJ2-1
size: many
V: TRBV7-9
D: TRBD2
DNA: TGTGCCAGCAGCTACCGACTAGCGGGGGGGGATGAGCAGTTCTTC
CDR3: CASSYRLAGGDEQFF

J: TRBJ2-5
size: .
V: TRBV7-9
D: .
DNA: TGTGCCAGCAGCTTAATGCAAGAGACCCAGTACTTC
CDR3: CASSLMQETQYF

J: TRBJ2-1
size: .
V: TRBV29-1
D: .
DNA: TGCAGCGTTGACTGGACCGCGAGCTCCTACAATGAGCAGTTATTC
CDR3: CSVDWTASSYNEQLF

J: TRBJ1-4
size: .
V: TRBV6-6
D: TRBD1
DNA: TGTGCCAGCAGGACAGGCGGGACAGACGAAATGAAAAATTTGGTTTTT
CDR3: CASRTGGTDEMKNLVF

J: TRBJ2-3
size: .
V: TRBV5-1
D: .
DNA: TGCGCCAGCAGCTTGCTTCACAGGTCCAACACAGATACGCAGTATTTT
CDR3: CASSLLHRSNTDTQYF

J: TRBJ1-1
size: .
V: TRBV4-1
D: .
DNA: TGCGCCAGCAGCCAGGCTTTACAGCGGACTGAAGCTTTCTTT
CDR3: CASSQALQRTEAFF

J: TRBJ2-1
size: few
V: TRBV7-2
D: .
DNA: TGTGCCAGCAGCTTACGACAGAAGGAGCAGTTCTTC
CDR3: CASSLRQKEQFF

J: TRBJ1-6
size: .
V: TRBV5-1
D: .
DNA: TGCGCCAGCAGCTTACAGGTCTATAATTCACCCCTCCACTTT
CDR3: CASSLQVYNSPLHF

J: TRBJ2-7
size: .
V: TRBV9
D: TRBD1
DNA: TGTGCCAGCAGTGGTGGACAGGGCCGGCAGTACTTC
CDR3: CASSGGQGRQYF